There are a few counts of the clone carrying this T cell receptor (beta chain). Its antigen is undetermined. These data come from a study of CD8 T cells in ankylosing spondylitis. Generation of TCR beta libraries employed quantitative 5'-RACE incorporating molecular barcodes. TCRdb fed the 5' RACE reads into MiXCR, producing one record per CDR3 protein. Among some 400,000 distinct CDR3 sequences listed, 20% to 25% were seen once. Regarding the study as a whole: Matched synovial fluid from ankylosing spondylitis patients was reported to be enriched for disease-linked clones. Ankylosing spondylitis blood appeared to be characterized by a TCR beta motif of 7 to 9 highly homologous variants. Disease-associated clonotypes exhibited CD8+ identity and were relatively infrequent in peripheral blood.

This TCR was sampled from a male donor with ankylosing spondylitis. Sequencing was done on a sample of blood, either unsorted or a sorted T cell fraction (not recorded which).

The CDR3, as DNA: TGTGCCTGGAGTTGGGGGAGCTATGGCTACACCTTC. It is translated as CAWSWGSYGYTF. The chain couples TRBV30 to TRBJ1-2; D is possibly TRBD1 (5 bases). CDR1 and CDR2 from the germline V gene are GTSNPN and SVGIG (reference sequence). The CDR3 loop spans 12 amino acids. Trimming removed 2 bases at V and 4 bases at J, with 8 bases between.